The entry below gives a single T cell receptor (beta chain) sequence along with its context. All enrollees were roughly 18 to 100 years old and from around 25 US areas. This sample was taken from a study of blood T cell repertoires in COVID-19. Background on the study: Researchers got acute and convalescent COVID-19 samples from the United States, Italy and Spain.

Assay: immunoSEQ multiplex PCR; the TCRdb copy retains only in-frame clones and omits some. The table lists some 120,000 clones, under 85% of them singletons. V lost 7 bases and J lost 0, with 12 bases in between. The germline V gene has CDR1 MGHDK and CDR2 SYGVNS. This CDR3 is 14 amino acids long. The chain combines TRBV25-1 with TRBJ1-1, with D possibly being TRBD1 (5 bases). Sample: PBMCs or T cells enriched from blood (not recorded which). This TCR came from a man aged 25-40 years who had recovered from COVID-19. CDR3 sequence reads: CASNRGGMNTEAFF. CDR3 nucleotides: TGTGCCAGCAACCGGGGGGGTATGAACACTGAAGCTTTCTTT. Looking up the rest from reference TRBV25-1 and TRBJ1-1 gives the full variable domain: EADIYQTPRYLVIGTGKKITLECSQTMGHDKMYWYQQDPGMELHLIHYSYGVNSTEKGDLSSESTVSRIRTEHFPLTLESARPSHTSQYLCASNRGGMNTEAFFGQGTRLTVV.